These T cell receptor beta chains were read from a single sample in a study of cytomegalovirus exposure and HLA in healthy donors. Profiled with immunoSEQ multiplex PCR; TCRdb holds only in-frame clones, not every one. The sample carries about 130,000 clones, around 80% recorded once. The specimen was PBMCs. The receptors were gathered from a man between 35 and 55 years old in good health and CMV-seropositive. CDR3s include the opening cysteine and the closing phenylalanine or tryptophan. D genes are given only for firm matches. The size entry is marked missing in some rows and otherwise reads once, few, many or a size class.

TRBV2,TRBD2,TRBJ2-5,NA,CASSGSGVMGAQYF,TGTGCCAGCAGTGGTAGCGGGGTAATGGGGGCCCAGTACTTC
TRBV5-1,NA,TRBJ1-1,NA,CASSWEGTIVNTEAFF,TGCGCCAGCAGCTGGGAGGGGACAATCGTGAACACTGAAGCTTTCTTT
TRBV27,NA,TRBJ2-1,NA,CASTIDKTYNEQFF,TGTGCCAGCACTATTGACAAAACCTACAATGAGCAGTTCTTC
TRBV7-9,NA,TRBJ1-1,NA,CASSLGVRDYTEAFF,TGTGCCAGCAGCTTAGGCGTTAGGGACTACACTGAAGCTTTCTTT
TRBV5-1,NA,TRBJ1-5,once,CASSQGTRNQPQHF,TGCGCCAGCAGCCAAGGGACACGTAATCAGCCCCAGCATTTT
TRBV2,NA,TRBJ2-1,NA,CASSDRPLEQFF,TGTGCCAGCAGTGACAGGCCACTTGAGCAGTTCTTC
TRBV6-1,TRBD2,TRBJ2-7,NA,CASSEDSLRGSIYEQYF,TGTGCCAGCAGTGAAGATTCCCTGCGCGGGAGTATCTACGAGCAGTACTTC
TRBV28,TRBD2,TRBJ2-7,NA,CASSFHEGGYYEQYF,TGTGCCAGCAGTTTTCACGAGGGAGGGTACTACGAGCAGTACTTC
TRBV13,TRBD1,TRBJ1-2,NA,CASSMGQGGLYGYTF,TGTGCCAGCAGCATGGGACAGGGGGGACTCTATGGCTACACCTTC
TRBV27,NA,TRBJ1-2,NA,CASSPSAEYGYTF,TGTGCCAGCAGTCCCTCGGCGGAATATGGCTACACCTTC
TRBV11-1,NA,TRBJ2-5,once,CASSLGSGAQETQYF,TGTGCCAGCAGCTTAGGATCGGGAGCTCAAGAGACCCAGTACTTC
TRBV28,TRBD1,TRBJ1-5,few,CASSPGTGGRQPQHF,TGTGCCAGCAGTCCCGGGACAGGGGGCCGGCAGCCCCAGCATTTT
TRBV6-6,NA,TRBJ1-6,NA,CASMRGRPLHF,TGTGCCAGCATGCGGGGTAGACCCCTCCACTTT
TRBV27,NA,TRBJ2-6,NA,CASSFLSSGANVLTF,TGTGCCAGCAGTTTCCTCAGCTCTGGGGCCAACGTCCTGACTTTC
TRBV2,TRBD2,TRBJ2-7,NA,CASSEGPSGSYEQYF,TGTGCCAGCAGTGAAGGGCCTAGCGGCTCCTACGAGCAGTACTTC
TRBV7-9,TRBD2,TRBJ2-7,NA,CASSLSRRLAGNYEQYF,TGTGCCAGCAGCTTATCACGCCGACTAGCGGGGAACTACGAGCAGTACTTC
TRBV7-2,TRBD2,TRBJ2-1,NA,CATRLAEIYNEQFF,TGTGCCACCCGACTAGCAGAGATCTACAATGAGCAGTTCTTC
TRBV2,NA,TRBJ2-3,NA,CASSVSPSGADTQYF,TGTGCCAGCAGTGTGTCTCCTAGTGGCGCAGATACGCAGTATTTT
TRBV7-9,NA,TRBJ2-7,NA,CASSEDNSYEQYF,TGTGCCAGCAGCGAGGACAATTCCTACGAGCAGTACTTC
TRBV5-1,TRBD1,TRBJ2-4,NA,CASSTPTGVGNIQYF,TGCGCCAGCAGCACCCCGACAGGGGTTGGGAACATTCAGTACTTC
TRBV2,NA,TRBJ2-7,NA,CASSVGAVSSYEQYF,TGTGCCAGCAGTGTCGGTGCGGTTAGCTCCTACGAGCAGTACTTC
TRBV7-8,NA,TRBJ2-7,NA,CASTLLFSGTYEQYF,TGTGCCAGCACCTTACTTTTTAGCGGCACCTACGAGCAGTACTTC
TRBV9,NA,TRBJ1-2,NA,CASSQDESGTAYGYTF,TGTGCCAGCAGCCAAGATGAAAGCGGGACGGCTTATGGCTACACCTTC
TRBV10-2,TRBD1,TRBJ1-2,NA,CASSPRQGGYGYTF,TGCGCCAGCAGCCCAAGACAGGGCGGCTATGGCTACACCTTC
TRBV19,NA,TRBJ2-7,NA,CASSTNRAYEQYF,TGTGCCAGTAGTACTAACAGAGCCTACGAGCAGTACTTC
TRBV28,NA,TRBJ1-1,NA,CATHIAGDTTEAFF,TGTGCCACTCATATTGCTGGCGACACCACTGAAGCTTTCTTT
TRBV25-1,TRBD1,TRBJ2-5,NA,CASSNYRGEQYF,TGTGCCAGCAGTAACTACAGGGGGGAGCAGTACTTC
TRBV7-6,NA,TRBJ2-1,NA,CASSTTISSYNEQFF,TGTGCCAGCAGTACAACCATAAGCTCCTACAATGAGCAGTTCTTC
TRBV6-6,NA,TRBJ2-5,NA,CASSYSLAETQYF,TGTGCCAGCAGTTACAGTCTAGCGGAGACCCAGTACTTC
TRBV2,TRBD2,TRBJ2-2,NA,CASSEELAAGGELFF,TGTGCCAGCAGTGAAGAACTAGCGGCCGGTGGGGAGCTGTTTTTT
TRBV5-1,TRBD2,TRBJ2-7,NA,CASSRPTSGSEQYF,TGCGCCAGCAGCCGACCGACTAGCGGGAGTGAGCAGTACTTC
TRBV7-9,NA,TRBJ1-2,NA,CASSTADRKDGYTF,TGTGCCAGCAGCACTGCTGACAGAAAGGATGGCTACACCTTC
TRBV6-4,NA,TRBJ1-2,NA,CASGGGGSYGYTF,TGTGCCAGCGGGGGTGGGGGGAGCTATGGCTACACCTTC
TRBV28,TRBD1,TRBJ1-1,NA,CASSPGQGSSEAFF,TGTGCCAGCAGTCCCGGACAGGGAAGCTCTGAAGCTTTCTTT
TRBV6-5,TRBD2,TRBJ2-3,NA,CASSYGLVADTQYF,TGTGCCAGCAGCTACGGACTAGTCGCAGATACGCAGTATTTT
TRBV27,NA,TRBJ1-2,NA,CASSLTRGKDGYTF,TGTGCCAGCAGTCTGACACGGGGGAAGGATGGCTACACCTTC
TRBV6-5,TRBD1,TRBJ1-6,NA,CASRRQGLGSPLHF,TGTGCCAGCAGGCGACAGGGTCTCGGCTCACCCCTCCACTTT
TRBV6-6,NA,TRBJ1-4,NA,CASSYGAGEEKLFF,TGTGCCAGCAGTTACGGGGCAGGGGAGGAAAAACTGTTTTTT
TRBV11-2,NA,TRBJ2-7,few,CASSSGGTYEQYF,TGTGCCAGCAGCTCGGGGGGCACCTACGAGCAGTACTTC
TRBV30,TRBD1,TRBJ2-3,NA,CAWERDRDTDTQYF,TGTGCCTGGGAACGGGACAGGGACACAGATACGCAGTATTTT
TRBV29-1,NA,TRBJ2-1,NA,CSVEAPGGNEQFF,TGCAGCGTTGAAGCCCCCGGGGGCAATGAGCAGTTCTTC
TRBV10-1,NA,TRBJ2-5,NA,CASSPGWGPQETQYF,TGCGCCAGCAGTCCGGGGTGGGGGCCCCAAGAGACCCAGTACTTC
TRBV4-1,TRBD1,TRBJ1-2,NA,CASSQRTGGDYGYTF,TGCGCCAGCAGCCAGAGGACAGGGGGCGACTATGGCTACACCTTC
TRBV6-5,TRBD1,TRBJ1-1,NA,CASRPPQGAGTEAFF,TGTGCCAGCAGGCCTCCACAGGGGGCTGGAACTGAAGCTTTCTTT
TRBV11-2,NA,TRBJ2-3,NA,CASSLKTPQGYTDTQYF,TGTGCCAGCAGCTTAAAGACCCCACAGGGATACACAGATACGCAGTATTTT
TRBV5-4,NA,TRBJ2-3,NA,CASSPQLGRGTDTQYF,TGTGCCAGCAGCCCGCAATTGGGGCGGGGTACAGATACGCAGTATTTT
TRBV18,TRBD1,TRBJ1-1,NA,CASSAGQTSSAEAFF,TGTGCCAGCTCAGCGGGACAGACATCTAGCGCTGAAGCTTTCTTT
TRBV7-8,NA,TRBJ1-1,NA,CASSLFSRVKTEAFF,TGTGCCAGCAGCTTATTTTCCAGGGTGAAGACTGAAGCTTTCTTT
TRBV7-8,TRBD2,TRBJ2-3,NA,CASSLVREAQYF,TGTGCCAGCAGCTTAGTGCGGGAGGCGCAGTATTTT
TRBV6-1,NA,TRBJ1-1,NA,CASSPTFGTEAFF,TGTGCCAGCAGCCCCACCTTCGGCACTGAAGCTTTCTTT
TRBV4-1,TRBD2,TRBJ2-7,NA,CASSQVTVRGGTYEQYF,TGCGCCAGCAGCCAAGTTACGGTGCGGGGGGGCACCTACGAGCAGTACTTC